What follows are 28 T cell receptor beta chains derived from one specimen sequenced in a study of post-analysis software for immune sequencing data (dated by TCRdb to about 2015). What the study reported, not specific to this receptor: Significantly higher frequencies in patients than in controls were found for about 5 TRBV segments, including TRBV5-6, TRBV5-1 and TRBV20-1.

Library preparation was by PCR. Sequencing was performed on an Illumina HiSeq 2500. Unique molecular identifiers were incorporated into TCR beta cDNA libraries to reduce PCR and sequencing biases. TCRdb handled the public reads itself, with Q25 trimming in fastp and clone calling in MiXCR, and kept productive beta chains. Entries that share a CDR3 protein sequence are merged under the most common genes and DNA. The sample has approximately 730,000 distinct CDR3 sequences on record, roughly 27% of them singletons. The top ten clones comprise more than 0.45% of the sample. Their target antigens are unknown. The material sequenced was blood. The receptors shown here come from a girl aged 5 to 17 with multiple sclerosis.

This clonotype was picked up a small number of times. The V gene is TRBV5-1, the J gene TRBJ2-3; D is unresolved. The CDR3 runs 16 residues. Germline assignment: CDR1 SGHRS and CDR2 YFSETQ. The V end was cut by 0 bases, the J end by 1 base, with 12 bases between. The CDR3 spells CASSLAPHAGTDTQYF. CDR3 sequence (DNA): TGCGCCAGCAGCTTGGCACCTCACGCGGGCACAGATACGCAGTATTTT.

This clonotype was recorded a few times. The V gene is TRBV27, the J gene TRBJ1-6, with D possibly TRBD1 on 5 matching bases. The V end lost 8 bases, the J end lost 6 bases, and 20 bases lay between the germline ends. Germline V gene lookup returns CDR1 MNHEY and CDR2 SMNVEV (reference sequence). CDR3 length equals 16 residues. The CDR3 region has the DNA TGTGCCAGCGCCTCTGCTTGGGGGATCTCTAATTCACCCCTCCACTTT. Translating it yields CASASAWGISNSPLHF.

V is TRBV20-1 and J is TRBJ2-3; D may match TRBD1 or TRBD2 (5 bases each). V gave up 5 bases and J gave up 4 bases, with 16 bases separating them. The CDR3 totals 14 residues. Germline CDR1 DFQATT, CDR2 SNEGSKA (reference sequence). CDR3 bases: TGCAGTGCTGACACGCCTGGGGGAGCAGATACGCAGTATTTT. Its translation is CSADTPGGADTQYF.

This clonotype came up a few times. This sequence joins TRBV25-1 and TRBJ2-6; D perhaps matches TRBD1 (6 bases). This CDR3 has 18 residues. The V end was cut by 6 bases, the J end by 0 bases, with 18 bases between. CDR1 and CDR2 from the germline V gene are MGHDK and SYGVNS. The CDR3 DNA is TGTGCCAGCAGCCTCACCAGGGGCCGTGTCTCTGGGGCCAACGTCCTGACTTTC. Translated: CASSLTRGRVSGANVLTF.

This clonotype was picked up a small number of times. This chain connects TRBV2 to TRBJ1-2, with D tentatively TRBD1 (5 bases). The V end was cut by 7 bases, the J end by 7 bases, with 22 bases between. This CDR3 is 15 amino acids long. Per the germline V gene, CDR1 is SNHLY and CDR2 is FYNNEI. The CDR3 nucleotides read TGTGCCAGCACGGAAAAGACCCCCCGGGGGTTTGGCTACACCTTC. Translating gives CASTEKTPRGFGYTF.

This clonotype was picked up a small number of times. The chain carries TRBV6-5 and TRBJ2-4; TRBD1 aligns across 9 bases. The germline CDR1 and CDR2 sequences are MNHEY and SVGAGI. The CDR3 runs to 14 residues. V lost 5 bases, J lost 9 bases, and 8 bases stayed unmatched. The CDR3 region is CASSRRTGEGIQYF. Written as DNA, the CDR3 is TGTGCCAGCAGTCGACGGACAGGGGAGGGCATTCAGTACTTC.

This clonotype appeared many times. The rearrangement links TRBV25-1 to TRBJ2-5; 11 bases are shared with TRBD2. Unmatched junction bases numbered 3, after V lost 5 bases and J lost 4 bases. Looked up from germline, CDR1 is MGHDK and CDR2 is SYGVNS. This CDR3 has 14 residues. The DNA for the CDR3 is TGTGCCAGCAGTCCTAGCGGGAGGTCAGAGACCCAGTACTTC. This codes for CASSPSGRSETQYF. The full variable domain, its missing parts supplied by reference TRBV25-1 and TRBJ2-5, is EADIYQTPRYLVIGTGKKITLECSQTMGHDKMYWYQQDPGMELHLIHYSYGVNSTEKGDLSSESTVSRIRTEHFPLTLESARPSHTSQYLCASSPSGRSETQYFGPGTRLLVL.

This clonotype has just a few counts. CDR3: CATRMRTGGSRGVAGGKETQYF. The CDR3, as DNA: TGTGCCACCCGAATGAGGACAGGGGGCTCCCGAGGGGTAGCGGGGGGGAAAGAGACCCAGTACTTC. This rearrangement joins TRBV28 to TRBJ2-4, with D perhaps matching TRBD1 or TRBD2 (11 bases each). The J call may be faulty, since TRBJ2-5 better matches the DNA end. CDR1 and CDR2 (germline): MDHEN, SYDVKM. The length of the CDR3 is 22 residues.

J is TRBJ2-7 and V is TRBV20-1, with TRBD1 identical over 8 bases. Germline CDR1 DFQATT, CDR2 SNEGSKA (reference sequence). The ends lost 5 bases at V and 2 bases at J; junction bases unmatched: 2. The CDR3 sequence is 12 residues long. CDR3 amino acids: CSAYRGTYEQYF. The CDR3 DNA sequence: TGCAGTGCTTACAGGGGGACCTACGAGCAGTACTTC.

For the CDR3, the DNA is TGTGCCAGCAGCGGACGACAGGTCTTTGTGGGAGAGACCCAGTACTTC. As protein: CASSGRQVFVGETQYF. The chain has TRBV3-1 and TRBJ2-5; maybe TRBD1 (6 bases). There are 16 residues in the CDR3. Deletions cut 5 bases from V and 4 bases from J, with 20 bases between. Germline CDR1 reads LGHDT; CDR2 reads YNNKEL (reference sequence).

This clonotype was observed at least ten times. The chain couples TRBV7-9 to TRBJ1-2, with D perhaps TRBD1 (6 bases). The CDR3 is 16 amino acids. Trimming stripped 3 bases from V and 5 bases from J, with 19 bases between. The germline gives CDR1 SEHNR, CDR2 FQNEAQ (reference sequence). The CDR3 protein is CASSLGGATTYYGYTF. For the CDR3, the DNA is TGTGCCAGCAGCTTGGGGGGGGCGACAACCTATTATGGCTACACCTTC.

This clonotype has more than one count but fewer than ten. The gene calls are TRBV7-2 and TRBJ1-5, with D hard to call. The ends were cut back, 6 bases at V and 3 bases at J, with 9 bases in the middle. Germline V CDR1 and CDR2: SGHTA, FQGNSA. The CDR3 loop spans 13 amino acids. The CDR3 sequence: CASSSNFNQPQHF. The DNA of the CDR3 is TGTGCCAGCAGTTCGAACTTCAATCAGCCCCAGCATTTT.

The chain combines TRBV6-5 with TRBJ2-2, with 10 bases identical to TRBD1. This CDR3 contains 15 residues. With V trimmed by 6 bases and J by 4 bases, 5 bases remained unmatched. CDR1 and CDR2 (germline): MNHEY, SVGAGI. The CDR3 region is CASSHRTGGTGELFF. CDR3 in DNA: TGTGCCAGCAGCCACCGGACAGGGGGCACCGGGGAGCTGTTTTTT.

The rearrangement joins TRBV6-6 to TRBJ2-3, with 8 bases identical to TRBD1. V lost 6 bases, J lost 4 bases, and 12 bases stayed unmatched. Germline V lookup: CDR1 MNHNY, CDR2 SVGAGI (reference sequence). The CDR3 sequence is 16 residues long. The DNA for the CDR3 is TGTGCCAGCAGCGACCTTACGCAGGGGGCCGCAGATACGCAGTATTTT. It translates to CASSDLTQGAADTQYF.

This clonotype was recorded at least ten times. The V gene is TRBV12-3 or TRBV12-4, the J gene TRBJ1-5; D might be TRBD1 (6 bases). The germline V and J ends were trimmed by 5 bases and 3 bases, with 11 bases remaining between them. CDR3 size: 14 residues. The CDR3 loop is CASSPTGPNQPQHF. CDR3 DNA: TGTGCCAGCAGTCCTACAGGGCCCAATCAGCCCCAGCATTTT.

This chain's CDR3 is CASSLVGSLGNQPQHF. The CDR3 nucleotides are TGTGCCAGCAGTTTGGTTGGCAGTCTGGGCAATCAGCCCCAGCATTTT. This chain uses TRBV27 with TRBJ1-5; D not certain. CDR3 length: 16 amino acids. The germline V and J ends were trimmed by 3 bases and 2 bases, with 14 bases remaining between them. The germline V gene encodes CDR1 MNHEY and CDR2 SMNVEV (reference sequence).

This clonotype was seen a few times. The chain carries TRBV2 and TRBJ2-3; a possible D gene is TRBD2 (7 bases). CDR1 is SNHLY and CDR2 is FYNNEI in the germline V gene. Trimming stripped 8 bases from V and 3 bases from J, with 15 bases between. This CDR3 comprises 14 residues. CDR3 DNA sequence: TGTGCCAGCGCCGGGGGGCTAGCGACAGATACGCAGTATTTT. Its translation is CASAGGLATDTQYF.

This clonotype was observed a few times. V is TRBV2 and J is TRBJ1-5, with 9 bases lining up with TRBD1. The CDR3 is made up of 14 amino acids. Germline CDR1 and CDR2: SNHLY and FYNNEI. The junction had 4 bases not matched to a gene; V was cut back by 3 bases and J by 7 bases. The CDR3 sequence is CASSDGTGRQPQHF. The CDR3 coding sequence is TGTGCCAGCAGTGATGGGACAGGGAGACAGCCCCAGCATTTT.

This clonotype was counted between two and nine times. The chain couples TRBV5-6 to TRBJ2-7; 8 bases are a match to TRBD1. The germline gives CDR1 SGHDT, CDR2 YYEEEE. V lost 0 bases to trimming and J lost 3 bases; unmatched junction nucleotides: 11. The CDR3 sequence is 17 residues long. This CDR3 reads CASSLGTGMLRYYEQYF. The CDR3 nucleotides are TGTGCCAGCAGCTTGGGGACAGGGATGCTCCGATACTACGAGCAGTACTTC.

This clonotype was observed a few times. CDR3 residues: CASSGFVDEKLFF. CDR3 coding DNA: TGTGCCAGCAGTGGCTTCGTGGATGAAAAACTGTTTTTT. This chain links TRBV6-1 with TRBJ1-4; D unresolved. Germline loops: CDR1 MNHNS, CDR2 SASEGT. This CDR3 contains 13 residues. The V end lost 4 bases, the J end lost 6 bases, and 9 bases lay between the germline ends.

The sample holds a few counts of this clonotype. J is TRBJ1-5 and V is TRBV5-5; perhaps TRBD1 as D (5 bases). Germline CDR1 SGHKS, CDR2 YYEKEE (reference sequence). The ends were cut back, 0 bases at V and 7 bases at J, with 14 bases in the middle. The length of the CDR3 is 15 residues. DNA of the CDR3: TGTGCCAGCAGCTTGGAACGGGGGGTATACCAGCCCCAGCATTTT. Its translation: CASSLERGVYQPQHF.

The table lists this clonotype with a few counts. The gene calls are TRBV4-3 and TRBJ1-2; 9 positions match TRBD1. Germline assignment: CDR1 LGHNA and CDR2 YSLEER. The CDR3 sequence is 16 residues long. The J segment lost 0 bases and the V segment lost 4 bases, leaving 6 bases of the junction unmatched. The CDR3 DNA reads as TGCGCCAGCAGCCGGATGAACAGGGGGCCTAACTATGGCTACACCTTC. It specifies CASSRMNRGPNYGYTF.

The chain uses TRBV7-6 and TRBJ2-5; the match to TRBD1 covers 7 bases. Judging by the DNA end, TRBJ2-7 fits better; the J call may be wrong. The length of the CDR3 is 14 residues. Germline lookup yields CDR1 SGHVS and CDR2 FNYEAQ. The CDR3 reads CASSIRTGYSEQYF. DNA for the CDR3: TGTGCCAGCAGCATCAGGACAGGATACTCCGAGCAGTACTTC.

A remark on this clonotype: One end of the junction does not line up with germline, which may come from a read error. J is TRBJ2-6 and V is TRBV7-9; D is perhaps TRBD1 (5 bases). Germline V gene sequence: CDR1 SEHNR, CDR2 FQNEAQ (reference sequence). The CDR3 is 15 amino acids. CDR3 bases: TGTGCCAGCAGCTTATTGGCATCTGGGGCCAACGCCCTGACTTTC. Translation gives CASSLLASGANALTF.

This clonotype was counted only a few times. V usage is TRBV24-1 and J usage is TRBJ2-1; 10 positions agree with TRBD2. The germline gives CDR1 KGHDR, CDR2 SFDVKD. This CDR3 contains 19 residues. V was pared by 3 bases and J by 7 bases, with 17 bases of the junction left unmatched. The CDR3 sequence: CATSDRTAGQREGPNEQFF. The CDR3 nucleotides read TGTGCCACCAGTGATCGGACAGCGGGCCAGCGGGAGGGCCCTAATGAGCAGTTCTTC.

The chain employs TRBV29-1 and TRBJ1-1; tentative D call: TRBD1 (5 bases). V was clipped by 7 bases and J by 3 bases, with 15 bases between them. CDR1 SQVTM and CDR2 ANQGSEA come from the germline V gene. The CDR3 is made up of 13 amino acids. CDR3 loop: CSAGAFQDTEAFF. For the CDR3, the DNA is TGCAGCGCCGGGGCCTTCCAGGACACTGAAGCTTTCTTT.

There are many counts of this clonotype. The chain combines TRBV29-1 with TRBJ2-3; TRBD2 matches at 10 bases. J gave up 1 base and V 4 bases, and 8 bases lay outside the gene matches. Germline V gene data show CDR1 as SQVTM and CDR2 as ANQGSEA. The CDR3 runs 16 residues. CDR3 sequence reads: CSVVASGSEGTDTQYF. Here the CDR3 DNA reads TGCAGCGTTGTGGCTAGCGGGAGTGAGGGCACAGATACGCAGTATTTT.

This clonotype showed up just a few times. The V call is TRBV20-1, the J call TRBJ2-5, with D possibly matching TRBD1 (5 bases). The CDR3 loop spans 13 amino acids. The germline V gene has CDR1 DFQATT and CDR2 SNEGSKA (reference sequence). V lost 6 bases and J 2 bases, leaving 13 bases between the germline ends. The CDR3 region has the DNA TGCAGTGCGCACTCCCGACAGCAAGAGACCCAGTACTTC. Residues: CSAHSRQQETQYF.